This is a list of T cell receptor beta chains from one sample in a study of shared clonotypes between healthy human individuals. TCRdb keeps only in-frame clones here, not all; method: immunoSEQ multiplex PCR. The sample includes some 1,900,000 clones, approximately 95% of them seen just once. The sample comprised naive CD8+ T cells sorted from blood. The source of these receptors is a man aged 18 to 29 in good health. Each CDR3 is given without its conserved first and last residue. D genes are given only for firm matches.

CDR3,J,D,V
ASSAERAYGGRLF,TRBJ1-4,-,TRBV25-1
ASNLRENTEAF,TRBJ1-1,-,TRBV9
ASSIEGDGELF,TRBJ2-2,-,TRBV19
ASTLRGSGGDTQY,TRBJ2-3,-,TRBV13
ASSPNQWDRGGSYEQY,TRBJ2-7,TRBD1,TRBV7-9
ASGRSETQY,TRBJ2-5,-,TRBV2
ASSEFTSGLEDTQY,TRBJ2-3,TRBD2,TRBV10-2
AYWAMTEDTEAF,TRBJ1-1,-,TRBV30
ASSLGSHEQY,TRBJ2-7,-,TRBV7-8
ASSYQTGTNTEAF,TRBJ1-1,TRBD1,TRBV13
ASSLGIAGAYEQY,TRBJ2-7,TRBD2,TRBV5-6
ASSQMGYEQY,TRBJ2-7,-,TRBV4-2
ASSSEADTQY,TRBJ2-3,-,TRBV5-1
ASGLGQPQH,TRBJ1-5,-,TRBV12-5